This TCR beta chain was recorded in a study of blood T cells in healthy people across ages. In the study overall: Template-switching capture recovered about one barcoded beta molecule per two T cells. The study, taken as a whole, reports: Among long-lived donors, naive CD4+ cells were more numerous and diversity higher than in aged donors. PBMC samples, being unsorted, prevented any conclusive comparison of naive and antigen-experienced cells. Significant beta diversity loss was already apparent by age about 42, declining roughly linearly.

Comment on this clonotype: Its specificity is unknown. The junction and the germline gene differ at one end; a read error may be behind it.

Through a sample-barcoded 5' primer and a J-beta primer mix, a second PCR was run for 7 to 11 cycles. TCRdb re-called the 5' RACE reads through MiXCR, storing one row per CDR3 protein. The sample carries hundreds of thousands of distinct CDR3 sequences, more than 20% recorded once. The clonotype originates from a man aged 65 to 85 in good health. The sequencing input was blood.

CDR3 nucleotide sequence: TGCACCAGCAGCCCTAGGACTAGCACCTACAATGAGCAGTCCTTC. It yields the protein CTSSPRTSTYNEQSF. The genes are TRBV5-1 and TRBJ2-1, with 8 nucleotides matching TRBD2. CDR1 and CDR2 (germline): SGHRS, YFSETQ. The CDR3 loop spans 15 amino acids.